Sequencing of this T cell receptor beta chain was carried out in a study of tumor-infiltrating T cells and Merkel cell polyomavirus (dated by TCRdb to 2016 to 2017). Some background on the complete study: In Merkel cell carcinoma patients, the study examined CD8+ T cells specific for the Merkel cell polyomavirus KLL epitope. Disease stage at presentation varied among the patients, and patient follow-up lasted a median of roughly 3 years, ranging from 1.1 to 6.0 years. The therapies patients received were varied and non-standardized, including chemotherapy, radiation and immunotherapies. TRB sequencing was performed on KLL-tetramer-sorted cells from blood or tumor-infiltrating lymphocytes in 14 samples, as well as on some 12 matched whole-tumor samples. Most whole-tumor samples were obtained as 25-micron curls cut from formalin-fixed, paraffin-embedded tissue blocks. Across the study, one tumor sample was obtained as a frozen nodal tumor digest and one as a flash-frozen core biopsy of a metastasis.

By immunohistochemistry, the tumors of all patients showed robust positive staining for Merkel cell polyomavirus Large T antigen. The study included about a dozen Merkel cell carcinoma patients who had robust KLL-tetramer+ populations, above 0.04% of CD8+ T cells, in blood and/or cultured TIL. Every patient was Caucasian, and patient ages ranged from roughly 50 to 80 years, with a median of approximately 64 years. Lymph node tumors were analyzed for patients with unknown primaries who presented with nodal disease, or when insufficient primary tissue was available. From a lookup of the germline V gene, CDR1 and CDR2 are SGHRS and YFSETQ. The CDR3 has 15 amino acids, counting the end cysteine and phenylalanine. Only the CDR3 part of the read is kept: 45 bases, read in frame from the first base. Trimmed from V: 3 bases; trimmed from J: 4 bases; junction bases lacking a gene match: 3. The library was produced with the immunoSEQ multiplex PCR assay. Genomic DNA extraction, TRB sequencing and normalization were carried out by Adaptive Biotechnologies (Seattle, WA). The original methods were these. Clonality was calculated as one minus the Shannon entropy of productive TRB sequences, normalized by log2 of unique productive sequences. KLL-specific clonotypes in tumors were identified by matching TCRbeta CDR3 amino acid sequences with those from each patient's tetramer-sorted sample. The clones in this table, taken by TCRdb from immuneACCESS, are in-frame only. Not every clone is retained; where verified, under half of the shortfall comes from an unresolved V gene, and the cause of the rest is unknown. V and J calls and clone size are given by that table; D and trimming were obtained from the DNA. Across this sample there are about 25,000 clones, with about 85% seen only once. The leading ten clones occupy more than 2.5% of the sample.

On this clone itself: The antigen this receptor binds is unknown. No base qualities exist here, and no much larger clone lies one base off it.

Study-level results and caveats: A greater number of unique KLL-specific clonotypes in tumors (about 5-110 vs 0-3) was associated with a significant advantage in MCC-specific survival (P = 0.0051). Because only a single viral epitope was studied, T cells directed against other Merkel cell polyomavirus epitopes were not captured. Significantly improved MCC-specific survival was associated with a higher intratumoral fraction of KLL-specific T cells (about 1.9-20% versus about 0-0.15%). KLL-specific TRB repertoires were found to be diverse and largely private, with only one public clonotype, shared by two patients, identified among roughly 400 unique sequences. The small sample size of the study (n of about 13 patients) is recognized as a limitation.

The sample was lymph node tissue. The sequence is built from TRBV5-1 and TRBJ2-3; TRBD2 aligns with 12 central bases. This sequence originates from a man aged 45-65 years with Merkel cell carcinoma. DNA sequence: TGCGCCAGCAGCTGGGGACTAGCGGGCCCAGATACGCAGTATTTT. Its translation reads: CASSWGLAGPDTQYF. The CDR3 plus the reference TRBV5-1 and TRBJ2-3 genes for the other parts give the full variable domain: KAGVTQTPRYLIKTRGQQVTLSCSPISGHRSVSWYQQTPGQGLQFLFEYFSETQRNKGNFPGRFSGRQFSNSRSEMNVSTLELGDSALYLCASSWGLAGPDTQYFGPGTRLTVL.